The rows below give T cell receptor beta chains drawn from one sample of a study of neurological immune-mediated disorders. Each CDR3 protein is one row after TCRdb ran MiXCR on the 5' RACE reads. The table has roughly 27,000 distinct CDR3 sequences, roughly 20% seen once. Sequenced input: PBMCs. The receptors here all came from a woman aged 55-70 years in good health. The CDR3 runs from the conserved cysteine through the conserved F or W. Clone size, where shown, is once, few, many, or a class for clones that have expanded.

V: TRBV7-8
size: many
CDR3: CASSPEGRTYTGAKYF

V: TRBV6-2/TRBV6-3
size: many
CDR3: CASSRMTGPETQYF

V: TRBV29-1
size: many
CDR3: CSVETMGDSHSNYGYTF

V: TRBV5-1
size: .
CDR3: CASSDTSGSSYNEQFF

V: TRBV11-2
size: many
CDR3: CASSWRGGGTRGTQYF

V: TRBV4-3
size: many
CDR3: CASSQDLGQGVSGNTIYF

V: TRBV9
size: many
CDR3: CASSLSTGSYNEQFF

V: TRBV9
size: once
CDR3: CASKKGPNYGYTF

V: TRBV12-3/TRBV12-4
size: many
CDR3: CASSNRDRGGYEQYF

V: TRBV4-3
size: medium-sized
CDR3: CASSPRDVDYEQYF

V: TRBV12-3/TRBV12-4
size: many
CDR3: CASTRWSPAAGLEETQYF

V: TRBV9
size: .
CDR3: CASSFGRTREETQYF

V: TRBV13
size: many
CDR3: CASSARTGGRPTYEQYF

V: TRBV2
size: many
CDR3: CASSQMGLAGNTGELFF

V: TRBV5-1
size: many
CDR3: CASSSTRDGANVLTF

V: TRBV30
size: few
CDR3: CAWSLGLAGGGQYF

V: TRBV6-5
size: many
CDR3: CASSYSTGGAGANVLTF

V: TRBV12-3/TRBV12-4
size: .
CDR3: CASRRTYGRRENTEAFF

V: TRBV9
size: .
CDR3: CASSHGNDRGNSPLHF

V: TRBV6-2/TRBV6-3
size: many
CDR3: CASNPRGETQYF

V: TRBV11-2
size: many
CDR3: CASSSTSRELFF

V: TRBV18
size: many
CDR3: CASSPRGAQRKNTEAFF

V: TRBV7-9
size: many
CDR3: CASSHGTSGGDTQYF

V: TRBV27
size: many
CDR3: CASSPSGGTYEQYF

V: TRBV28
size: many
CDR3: CASRGRGPYEQYF

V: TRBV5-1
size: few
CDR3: CASRLAGETDTQYF

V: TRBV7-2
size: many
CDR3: CASSSLTGAFSPLHF

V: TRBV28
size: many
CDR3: CASSSRDRGPGELFF

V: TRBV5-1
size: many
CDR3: CASSPHGTGGRADTQYF

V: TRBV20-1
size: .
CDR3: CSAGPTSPEPNEQYF

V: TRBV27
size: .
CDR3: CASRSGRAADTQYF

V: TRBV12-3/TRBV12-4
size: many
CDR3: CASSLGTPRAEAFF

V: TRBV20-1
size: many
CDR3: CSAGAAGSNHPQHF

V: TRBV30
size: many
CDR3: CAWGGLAGGPDTGELFF

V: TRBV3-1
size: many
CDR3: CASSQDSAGGKQYF

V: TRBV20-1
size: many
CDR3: CSATRDGGTYGYTF

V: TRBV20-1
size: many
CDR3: CSASPTSGGIGGELFF

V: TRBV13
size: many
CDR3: CASADSGEQFF

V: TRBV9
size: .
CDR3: CASSVGRGEKLFF

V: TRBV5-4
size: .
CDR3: CATLGPQETQYF

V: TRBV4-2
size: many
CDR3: CASSRGQGAFGYTF

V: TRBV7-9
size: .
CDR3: CASIATGAHKQYF

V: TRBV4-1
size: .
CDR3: CASSLPRTGESYTQYF

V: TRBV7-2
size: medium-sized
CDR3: CASSLGLSVQYF

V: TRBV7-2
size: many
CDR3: CASSFTPYGYTF

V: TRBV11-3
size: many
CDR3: CASDGIGEAFF

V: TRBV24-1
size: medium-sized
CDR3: CATSDRRTTYEQYF

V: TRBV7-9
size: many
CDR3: CASRLGYEQYF

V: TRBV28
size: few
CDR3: CASNLDPAGSTYEQYF

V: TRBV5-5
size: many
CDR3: CASSFLQGLGTDTQYF